The present T cell receptor beta chain was sequenced within a study of blood T cell repertoires in COVID-19. Study as a whole: The United States, Italy and Spain supplied acute and convalescent COVID-19 samples.

Original processing notes: Nucleated cell number was recorded as an estimate derived from reference gene primer amplification. Libraries were prepared by immunoSEQ multiplex PCR; TCRdb keeps only in-frame clonotypes and omits some of them. V, J and clone size derive from that table, while D and trimming were established from the DNA sequence. This sample yields 140,000 to 150,000 clones, of which around 84% are seen a single time; around 4.8% belongs to the top ten. The CDR3 consists of 13 residues. V lost 4 bases and J lost 2, with 7 bases in between. Per germline, CDR1 SGHRS and CDR2 YFSETQ. The rearrangement links TRBV5-1 to TRBJ2-1; no firm D call. This clonotype was obtained from a human donor in a cohort sampled during active COVID-19. Material: peripheral blood. In DNA form, the CDR3 reads TGCGCCAGCAGCCCCGACACCTACAATGAGCAGTTCTTC. Amino acid sequence: CASSPDTYNEQFF.